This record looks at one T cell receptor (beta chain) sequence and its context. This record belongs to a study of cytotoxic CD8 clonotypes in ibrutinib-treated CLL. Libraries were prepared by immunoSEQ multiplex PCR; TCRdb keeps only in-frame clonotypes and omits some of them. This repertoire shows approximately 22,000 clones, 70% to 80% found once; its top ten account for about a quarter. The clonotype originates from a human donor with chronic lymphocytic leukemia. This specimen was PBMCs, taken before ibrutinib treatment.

The DNA of the CDR3 is TGTGCCAGCAGCGTCTCCTCTGGGCGGGAGGCAGATACGCAGTATTTT. This codes for CASSVSSGREADTQYF. V is TRBV9 and J is TRBJ2-3; 8 positions match TRBD2. The ends lost 2 bases at V and 4 bases at J; junction bases unmatched: 9. This CDR3 has 16 amino acids. Germline values: CDR1 SGDLS, CDR2 YYNGEE.